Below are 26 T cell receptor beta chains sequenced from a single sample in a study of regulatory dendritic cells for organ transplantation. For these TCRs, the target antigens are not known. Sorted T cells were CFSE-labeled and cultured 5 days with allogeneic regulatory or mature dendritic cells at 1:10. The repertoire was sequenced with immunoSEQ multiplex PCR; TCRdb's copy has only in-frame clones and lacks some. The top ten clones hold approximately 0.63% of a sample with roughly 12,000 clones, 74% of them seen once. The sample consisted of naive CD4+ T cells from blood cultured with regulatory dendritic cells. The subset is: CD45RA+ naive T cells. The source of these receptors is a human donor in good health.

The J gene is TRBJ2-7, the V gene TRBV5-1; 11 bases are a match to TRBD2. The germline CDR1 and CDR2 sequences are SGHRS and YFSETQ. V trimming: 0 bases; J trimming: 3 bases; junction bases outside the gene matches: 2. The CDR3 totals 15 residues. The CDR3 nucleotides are TGCGCCAGCAGCTTGGTAGCGGGGGGGCTCTACGAGCAGTACTTC. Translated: CASSLVAGGLYEQYF.

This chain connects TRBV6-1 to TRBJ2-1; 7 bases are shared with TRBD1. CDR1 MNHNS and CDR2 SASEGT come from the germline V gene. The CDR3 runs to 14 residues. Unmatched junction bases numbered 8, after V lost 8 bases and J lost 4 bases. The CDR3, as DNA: TGTGCCAGCCTCAGGGACAGTGGGTACAATGAGCAGTTCTTC. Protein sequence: CASLRDSGYNEQFF.

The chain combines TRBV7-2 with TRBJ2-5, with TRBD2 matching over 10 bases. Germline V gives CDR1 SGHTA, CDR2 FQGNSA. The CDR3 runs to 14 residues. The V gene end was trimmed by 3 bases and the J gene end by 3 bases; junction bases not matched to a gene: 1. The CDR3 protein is CASSFGLAEETQYF. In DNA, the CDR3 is TGTGCCAGCAGCTTCGGACTAGCGGAAGAGACCCAGTACTTC.

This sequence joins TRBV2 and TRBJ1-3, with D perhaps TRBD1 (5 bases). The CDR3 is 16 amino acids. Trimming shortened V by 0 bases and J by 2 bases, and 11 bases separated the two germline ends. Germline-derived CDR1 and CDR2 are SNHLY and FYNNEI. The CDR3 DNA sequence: TGTGCCAGCAGTGAAGCGACCCCCAGGGCTGGAAACACCATATATTTT. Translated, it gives CASSEATPRAGNTIYF.

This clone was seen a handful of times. The CDR3 DNA reads as TGTGCCAGCACCGACAGGGTGGGCAATCAGCCCCAGCATTTT. This translates into CASTDRVGNQPQHF. The chain is built from TRBV5-5 and TRBJ1-5, with 7 positions matching TRBD1. This CDR3 spans 14 amino acids. V lost 6 bases to trimming and J lost 2 bases; unmatched junction nucleotides: 5. Germline V gene data show CDR1 as SGHKS and CDR2 as YYEKEE (reference sequence).

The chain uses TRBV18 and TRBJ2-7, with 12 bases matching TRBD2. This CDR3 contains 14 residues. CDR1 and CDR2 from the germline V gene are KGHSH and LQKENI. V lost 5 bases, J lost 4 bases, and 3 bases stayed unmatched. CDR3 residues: CASSAGTSGYEQYF. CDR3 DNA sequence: TGTGCCAGCTCAGCCGGGACTAGCGGGTACGAGCAGTACTTC.

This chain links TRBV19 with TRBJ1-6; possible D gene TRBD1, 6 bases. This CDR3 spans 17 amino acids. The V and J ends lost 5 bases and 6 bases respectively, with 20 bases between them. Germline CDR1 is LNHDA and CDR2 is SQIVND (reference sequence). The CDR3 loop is CASSRRTAQAPNSPLHF. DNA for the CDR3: TGTGCCAGTAGTCGAAGGACAGCCCAGGCCCCTAATTCACCCCTCCACTTT.

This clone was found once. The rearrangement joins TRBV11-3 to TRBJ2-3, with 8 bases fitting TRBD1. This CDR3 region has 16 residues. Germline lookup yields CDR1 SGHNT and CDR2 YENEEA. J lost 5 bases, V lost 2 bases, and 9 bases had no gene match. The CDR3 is CASSLMGQGAGDTQYF. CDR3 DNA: TGTGCCAGCAGCTTAATGGGGCAGGGGGCCGGAGATACGCAGTATTTT.

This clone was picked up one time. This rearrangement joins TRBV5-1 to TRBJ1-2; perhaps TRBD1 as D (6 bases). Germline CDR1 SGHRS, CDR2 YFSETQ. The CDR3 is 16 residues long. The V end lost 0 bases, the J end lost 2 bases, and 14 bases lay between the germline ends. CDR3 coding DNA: TGCGCCAGCAGCTTGGGGGCAGACAGGAGAAACTATGGCTACACCTTC. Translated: CASSLGADRRNYGYTF.

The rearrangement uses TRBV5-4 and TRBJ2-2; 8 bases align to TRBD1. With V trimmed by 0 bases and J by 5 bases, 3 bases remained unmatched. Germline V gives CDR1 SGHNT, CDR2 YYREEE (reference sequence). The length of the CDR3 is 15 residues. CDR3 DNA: TGTGCCAGCAGCTTGGGGACAGGGTTAACCGGGGAGCTGTTTTTT. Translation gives CASSLGTGLTGELFF.

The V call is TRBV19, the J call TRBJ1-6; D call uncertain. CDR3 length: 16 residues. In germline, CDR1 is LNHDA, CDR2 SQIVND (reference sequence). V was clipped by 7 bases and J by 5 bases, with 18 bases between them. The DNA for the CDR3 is TGTGCCAGTAAGTCAATGAGGGTACAGAATAATTCACCCCTCCACTTT. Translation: CASKSMRVQNNSPLHF. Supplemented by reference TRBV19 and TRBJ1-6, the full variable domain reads DGGITQSPKYLFRKEGQNVTLSCEQNLNHDAMYWYRQDPGQGLRLIYYSQIVNDFQKGDIAEGYSVSREKKESFPLTVTSAQKNPTAFYLCASKSMRVQNNSPLHFGNGTRLTVT.

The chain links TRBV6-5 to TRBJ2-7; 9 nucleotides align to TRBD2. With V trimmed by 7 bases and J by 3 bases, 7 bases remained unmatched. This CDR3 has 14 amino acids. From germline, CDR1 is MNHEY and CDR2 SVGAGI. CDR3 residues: CASNLAGPNYEQYF. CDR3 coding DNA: TGTGCCAGCAACCTAGCGGGGCCCAACTACGAGCAGTACTTC.

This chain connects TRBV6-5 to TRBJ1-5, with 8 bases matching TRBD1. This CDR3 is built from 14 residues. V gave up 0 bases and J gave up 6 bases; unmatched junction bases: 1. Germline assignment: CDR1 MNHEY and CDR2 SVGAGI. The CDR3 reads CASSYSDRGQPQHF. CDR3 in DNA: TGTGCCAGCAGTTACTCTGACAGGGGTCAGCCCCAGCATTTT.

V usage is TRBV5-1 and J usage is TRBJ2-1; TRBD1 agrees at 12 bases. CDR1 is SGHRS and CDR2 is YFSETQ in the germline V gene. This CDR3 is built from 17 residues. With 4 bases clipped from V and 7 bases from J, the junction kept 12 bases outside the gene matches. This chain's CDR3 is CASSPSRGQGAGNEQFF. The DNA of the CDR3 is TGCGCCAGCAGCCCAAGTCGGGGACAGGGGGCTGGGAATGAGCAGTTCTTC.

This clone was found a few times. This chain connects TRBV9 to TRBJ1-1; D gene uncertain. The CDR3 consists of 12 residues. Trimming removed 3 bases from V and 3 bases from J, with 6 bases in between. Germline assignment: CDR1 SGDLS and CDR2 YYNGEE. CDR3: CASSASDTEAFF. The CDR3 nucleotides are TGTGCCAGCAGCGCGTCCGACACTGAAGCTTTCTTT.

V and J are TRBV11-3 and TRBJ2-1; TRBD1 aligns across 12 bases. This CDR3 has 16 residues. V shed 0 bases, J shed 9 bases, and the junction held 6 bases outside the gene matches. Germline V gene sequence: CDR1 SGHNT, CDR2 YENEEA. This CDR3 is CASSLDGGQGASEQFF. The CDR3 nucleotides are TGTGCCAGCAGCTTAGATGGGGGACAGGGGGCTTCTGAGCAGTTCTTC.

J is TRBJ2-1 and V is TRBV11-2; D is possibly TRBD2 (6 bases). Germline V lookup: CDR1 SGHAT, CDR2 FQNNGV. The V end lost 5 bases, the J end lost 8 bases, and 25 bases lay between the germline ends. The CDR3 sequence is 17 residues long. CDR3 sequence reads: CASSILPGSNGGHEQFF. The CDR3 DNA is TGTGCCAGCAGCATATTACCGGGGTCTAACGGGGGACATGAGCAGTTCTTC.

CDR3 amino acids: CSARAADTQYF. The CDR3 DNA is TGCAGTGCTAGAGCAGCGGATACGCAGTATTTT. This chain joins TRBV20-1 and TRBJ2-3; no definite D call. V dropped 1 base and J dropped 6 bases, with 5 bases sitting between them. The germline V gene encodes CDR1 DFQATT and CDR2 SNEGSKA (reference sequence). The CDR3 contains 11 residues.

DNA for the CDR3: TGTGCCAGCAGCGGGACAGAGAATGAAAAACTGTTTTTT. It is translated as CASSGTENEKLFF. This chain links TRBV5-4 with TRBJ1-4; 7 bases match TRBD1. V shed 4 bases and J 5 bases; nucleotides not matched to a gene: 2. Germline V gene lookup returns CDR1 SGHNT and CDR2 YYREEE (reference sequence). The CDR3 consists of 13 residues. The full variable domain, rest sourced from reference TRBV5-4 and TRBJ1-4, is ETGVTQSPTHLIKTRGQQVTLRCSSQSGHNTVSWYQQALGQGPQFIFQYYREEENGRGNFPPRFSGLQFPNYSSELNVNALELDDSALYLCASSGTENEKLFFGSGTQLSVL.

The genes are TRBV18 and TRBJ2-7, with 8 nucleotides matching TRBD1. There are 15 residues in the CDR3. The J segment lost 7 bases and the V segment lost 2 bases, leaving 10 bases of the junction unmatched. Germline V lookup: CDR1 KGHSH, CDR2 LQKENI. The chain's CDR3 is CASSPSGTGVGEQYF. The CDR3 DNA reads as TGTGCCAGCTCACCATCCGGGACAGGAGTCGGGGAGCAGTACTTC.

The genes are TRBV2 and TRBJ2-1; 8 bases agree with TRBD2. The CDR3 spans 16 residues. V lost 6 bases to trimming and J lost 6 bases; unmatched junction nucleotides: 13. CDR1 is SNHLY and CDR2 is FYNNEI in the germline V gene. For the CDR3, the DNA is TGTGCCAGCAGCGTTAACGGGGGGGCCAATCTCAATGAGCAGTTCTTC. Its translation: CASSVNGGANLNEQFF. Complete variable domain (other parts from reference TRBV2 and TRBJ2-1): EPEVTQTPSHQVTQMGQEVILRCVPISNHLYFYWYRQILGQKVEFLVSFYNNEISEKSEIFDDQFSVERPDGSNFTLKIRSTKLEDSAMYFCASSVNGGANLNEQFFGPGTRLTVL.

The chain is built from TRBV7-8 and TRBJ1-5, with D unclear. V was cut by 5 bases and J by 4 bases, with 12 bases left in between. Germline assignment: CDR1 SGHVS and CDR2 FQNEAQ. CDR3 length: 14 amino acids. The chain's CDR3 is CASSQNRGNQPQHF. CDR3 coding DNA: TGTGCCAGCAGCCAGAATCGCGGGAATCAGCCCCAGCATTTT.

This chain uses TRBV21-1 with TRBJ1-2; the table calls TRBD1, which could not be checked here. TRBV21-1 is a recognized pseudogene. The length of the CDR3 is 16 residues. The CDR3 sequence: CASSKRDRGQSYGYTF. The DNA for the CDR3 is TGTGCCAGCAGCAAACGGGACAGGGGGCAAAGCTATGGCTACACCTTC.

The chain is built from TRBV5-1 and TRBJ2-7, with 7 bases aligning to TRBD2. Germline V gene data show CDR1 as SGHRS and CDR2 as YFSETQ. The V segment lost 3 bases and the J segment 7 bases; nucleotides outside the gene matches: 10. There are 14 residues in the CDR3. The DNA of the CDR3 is TGCGCCAGCAGCTCCCTAGCGGACTTGGGGGAGCAGTACTTC. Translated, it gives CASSSLADLGEQYF.

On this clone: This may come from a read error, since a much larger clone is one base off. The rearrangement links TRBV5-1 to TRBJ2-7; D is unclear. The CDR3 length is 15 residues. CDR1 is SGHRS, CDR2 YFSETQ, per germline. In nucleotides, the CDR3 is TGCGTCAGCAGCTTGGGCAGTGCCGTGCGGAACGAGCAGTACTTC. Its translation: CVSSLGSAVRNEQYF.

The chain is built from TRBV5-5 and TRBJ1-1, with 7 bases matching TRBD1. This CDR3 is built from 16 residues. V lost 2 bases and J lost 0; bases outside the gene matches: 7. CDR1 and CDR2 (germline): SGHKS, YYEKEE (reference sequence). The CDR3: CASSFPQGGVNTEAFF. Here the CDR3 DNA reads TGTGCCAGCAGCTTCCCTCAGGGGGGAGTGAACACTGAAGCTTTCTTT. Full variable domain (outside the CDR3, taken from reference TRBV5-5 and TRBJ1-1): DAGVTQSPTHLIKTRGQQVTLRCSPISGHKSVSWYQQVLGQGPQFIFQYYEKEERGRGNFPDRFSARQFPNYSSELNVNALLLGDSALYLCASSFPQGGVNTEAFFGQGTRLTVV.